This TCR beta chain was captured in a study of blood T cells in healthy people across ages (dated by TCRdb to 2014 to 2015). Background for the entire study: Template switching captured roughly one uniquely barcoded TCR beta cDNA molecule per two T cells in model experiments. The study measured age-related changes in TCR beta repertoire diversity using deep sequencing normalized with unique cDNA molecular identifiers. The donors were divided into four age groups: young (average approximately 15 years), middle-aged (around 37), aged (approximately 59) and long-lived (about 84). To avoid experimental bias, donors of different ages were randomly spread across the sequencing lanes. Using the same blood draw, the study looked at two additional independent replicas of 1 million unique cDNA reads for two donors, one aged 18 to 30 and the other aged 80 or older. Points the paper makes about the study in general: Bulk unsorted PBMC profiling prevented conclusive comparison of naive and antigen-experienced compartments. The CMV infection status of donors was not known, potentially confounding age-related changes in expanded clonotypes. Compared with the aged group, more naive CD4+ T cells, fewer expanded clones and increased TCR diversity were shown by the long-lived group, suggesting age selection. Observed TCR beta diversity correlated strongly with the percentage of naive T cells measured by flow cytometry. Estimates of total diversity from one million sequenced T cells were regarded as lower bounds and underestimates. As age increased, observed TCR beta diversity per million T cells dropped in a roughly linear way, and a significant reduction was already evident by age about 36.

The protocol used for the library was 5' RACE. For sequencing, an Illumina HiSeq 2500 was employed. A second PCR of roughly 7 to 11 cycles was performed with a sample-barcoded 5' primer and a J-beta primer mix. Each TCR beta cDNA molecule received a unique molecular identifier from a template-switch 5' adaptor carrying 12 random nucleotides. Each sample yielded at least 3 million CDR3-containing paired-end reads. The Mint cDNA synthesis kit, primed by a TRBC-specific oligonucleotide, was used to synthesize first-strand cDNA from all RNA. After uracil-DNA glycosylase treatment, a first 18-cycle PCR used universal primers M1SS and BC2_uni_R on all cDNA. In the authors' own workflow: Normalization of each sample was performed by random selection of 1 million high-quality reads, each carrying a distinct molecular identifier. Instead of being binned into consensus sequences, reads that shared molecular identifiers were thrown out. MiTCR, set to a Q25 quality threshold and the strictest error-elimination algorithm, was used for CDR3 identification, clonotype clustering and error correction. A nonparametric unseen species model with Euler transformation was used to estimate lower-bound total TCR beta diversity. Starting from the raw public reads, TCRdb applied fastp trimming at Q25, assembled clones with MiXCR and retained in-frame beta chains. Every distinct CDR3 protein forms one entry, paired with its most common genes and DNA. TCRdb's processing, not the authors' own work, is the source of the V and J calls. For this sample there are some 1.6 million distinct CDR3 sequences; 34% appear just once. Approximately 11% of the sample rests with the top ten.

On this clonotype: Its recognized antigen is unknown. Qualities for individual bases were not recorded, and no much larger clone is one base off.

The roughly 38 donors, aged about 6 to 95 years, were systemically healthy Caucasian individuals from Russia. Each donor gave approximately 9.4 milliliters of peripheral blood, drawn into EDTA-treated Vacutainer tubes. Ficoll-Paque density-gradient centrifugation was used to isolate PBMCs, with at least 7 million obtained per sample. Total RNA, at least 6 micrograms per sample, was extracted from PBMCs with Trizol reagent. The percentages of naive CD45RAhigh/CD27high T cells were determined by flow cytometry on a PBMC aliquot from every donor. Sequencing was done on a sample of blood. This TCR derives from a woman aged 30 to 39 in good health.

Read as DNA, the sequence is TGTGCCAGCAGTCCAAGTGCGGTTCATGGCGAGCAGTACTTC. Its protein product is CASSPSAVHGEQYF. The chain couples TRBV27 to TRBJ2-7; no D gene is confidently identified. The germline V gene (reference sequence) yields MNHEY for CDR1 and SMNVEV for CDR2. Trimming at the junction amounts to 5 bases on V and 6 bases on J, and the germline ends lie 17 bases apart. From cysteine to phenylalanine, the CDR3 is 14 amino acids long. Only the CDR3 region is kept as DNA, spanning 42 bases read in frame from base 1.